These 10 T cell receptor beta chains were sequenced from one sample in a study of cytomegalovirus exposure and HLA in healthy donors. Amplification used 60 Vbeta primers and 13 Jbeta primers. Only in-frame clones appear in the TCRdb table, and some are missing; sequencing was by immunoSEQ multiplex PCR. Found here are some 180,000 clones, about 90% of them singletons; the top ten hold more than 0.2%. Specimen: PBMCs. These receptors were taken from a girl under three years old in good health and CMV-seronegative.

This clone was seen more than once but under ten times. The chain employs TRBV7-3 and TRBJ2-3; the match to TRBD2 covers 11 bases. This CDR3 spans 15 amino acids. The ends lost 2 bases at V and 4 bases at J; junction bases unmatched: 2. The germline CDR1 and CDR2 sequences are SGHTA and FQGTGA. Written as DNA, the CDR3 is TGTGCCAGCAGCTTATTAGCGGGGGGGCCAGATACGCAGTATTTT. Translating it yields CASSLLAGGPDTQYF.

This clone appeared once. The chain recombines TRBV10-3 with TRBJ1-2; D uncertain. The germline V and J ends were trimmed by 7 bases and 12 bases, with 9 bases remaining between them. The V gene's germline CDR1 is ENHRY and CDR2 SYGVKD. The CDR3 spans 9 residues. The DNA for the CDR3 is TGTGCCATCACGGGAAGGAACACCTTC. Translated, it gives CAITGRNTF.

The table lists this clone with a few counts. The gene calls are TRBV9 and TRBJ2-5; 9 bases align to TRBD2. The better agreement between TRBJ2-7 and the DNA end casts doubt on the J call. The length of the CDR3 is 15 residues. CDR1 is SGDLS and CDR2 is YYNGEE in the germline V gene. CDR3 sequence (DNA): TGTGCCAGCAGCGTCGCGGGAGGGCGCTCCTACGAGCAGTACTTC. Its protein is CASSVAGGRSYEQYF.

The rearrangement joins TRBV4-1 to TRBJ2-7; TRBD1 matches 7 bases. With 1 base clipped from V and 1 base from J, the junction kept 10 bases outside the gene matches. The CDR3 loop spans 17 amino acids. Germline CDR1 is MGHRA and CDR2 is YSYEKL. The DNA of the CDR3 is TGCGCCAGCAGCCAAGTGGGGCAGGGGGTCGAGTCCTACGAGCAGTACTTC. This codes for CASSQVGQGVESYEQYF.

This rearrangement joins TRBV7-9 to TRBJ1-1; TRBD1 is a possible D gene (5 bases). V was pared by 5 bases and J by 6 bases, with 16 bases between. The CDR3 length is 14 residues. Germline-derived CDR1 and CDR2 are SEHNR and FQNEAQ (reference sequence). CDR3 region: CASSPNTRGAEAFF. As DNA, the CDR3 is TGTGCCAGCAGCCCAAATACCCGGGGGGCTGAAGCTTTCTTT.

This chain links TRBV5-1 with TRBJ1-1; possibly TRBD1 for D (5 bases). V was clipped by 9 bases and J by 1 base, with 16 bases between them. CDR1 is SGHRS, CDR2 YFSETQ, per germline. This CDR3 contains 14 residues. The CDR3 DNA sequence: TGCGCCACCACCAAAGGGACTGAGAACACTGAAGCTTTCTTT. Protein product: CATTKGTENTEAFF.

The V gene is TRBV4-1, the J gene TRBJ2-1; D possibly corresponds to TRBD2 (5 bases). Germline CDR1 is MGHRA and CDR2 is YSYEKL. This CDR3 region has 14 residues. The V and J ends lost 1 base and 7 bases respectively, with 11 bases between them. The CDR3 loop reads CASSQGSRVNEQFF. The CDR3 region has the DNA TGCGCCAGCAGCCAAGGTTCGCGGGTGAATGAGCAGTTCTTC.

The V and J genes are TRBV6-4 and TRBJ2-7; D not resolved. Germline lookup yields CDR1 MRHNA and CDR2 SNTAGT. The CDR3 has 18 amino acids. Trimming took 3 bases from V and 3 from J, leaving 24 bases between them. The CDR3 loop is CASSEECDLAPGIYEQYF. The CDR3 DNA sequence: TGTGCCAGCAGTGAAGAATGTGATCTGGCACCTGGTATCTACGAGCAGTACTTC.

V and J are TRBV5-6 and TRBJ2-7; D remains unclear. This CDR3 comprises 14 residues. V was pared by 3 bases and J by 0 bases, with 10 bases between. Germline CDR1 is SGHDT and CDR2 is YYEEEE. The CDR3 DNA reads as TGTGCCAGCAGCTCACGGCTAGACTCCTACGAGCAGTACTTC. This sequence encodes CASSSRLDSYEQYF.

The genes are TRBV4-1 and TRBJ2-2, with 7 bases lining up with TRBD2. The CDR3 has 17 residues. Germline trimming cut 2 bases from V and 7 bases from J; bases unmatched to any gene: 13. CDR1 and CDR2 (germline): MGHRA, YSYEKL. The CDR3 spells CASSQSGGGGPYGELFF. The CDR3 DNA is TGCGCCAGCAGCCAATCTGGGGGGGGAGGGCCTTACGGGGAGCTGTTTTTT.